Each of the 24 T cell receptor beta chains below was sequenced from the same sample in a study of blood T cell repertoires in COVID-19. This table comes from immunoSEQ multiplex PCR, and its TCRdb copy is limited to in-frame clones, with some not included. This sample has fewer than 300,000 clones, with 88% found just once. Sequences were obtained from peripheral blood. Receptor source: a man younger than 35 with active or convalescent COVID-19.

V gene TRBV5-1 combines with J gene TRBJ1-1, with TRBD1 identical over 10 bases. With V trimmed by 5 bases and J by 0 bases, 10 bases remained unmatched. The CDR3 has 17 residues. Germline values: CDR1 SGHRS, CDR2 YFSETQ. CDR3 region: CASSNRDRGLLNTEAFF. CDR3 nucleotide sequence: TGCGCCAGCAGTAACCGGGACAGGGGCCTCCTGAACACTGAAGCTTTCTTT.

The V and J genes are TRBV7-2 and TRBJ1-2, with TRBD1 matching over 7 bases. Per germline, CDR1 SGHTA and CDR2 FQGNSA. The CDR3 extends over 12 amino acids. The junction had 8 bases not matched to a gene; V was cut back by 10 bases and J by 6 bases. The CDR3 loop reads CANQGDLDGYTF. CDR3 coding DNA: TGTGCCAACCAGGGGGATTTAGATGGCTACACCTTC.

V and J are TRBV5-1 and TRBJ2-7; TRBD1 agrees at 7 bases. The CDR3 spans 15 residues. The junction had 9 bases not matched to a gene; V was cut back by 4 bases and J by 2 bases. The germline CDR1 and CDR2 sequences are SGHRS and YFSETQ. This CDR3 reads CASSPEDRVAYEQYF. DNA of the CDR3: TGCGCCAGCAGCCCTGAAGACAGGGTGGCCTACGAGCAGTACTTC.

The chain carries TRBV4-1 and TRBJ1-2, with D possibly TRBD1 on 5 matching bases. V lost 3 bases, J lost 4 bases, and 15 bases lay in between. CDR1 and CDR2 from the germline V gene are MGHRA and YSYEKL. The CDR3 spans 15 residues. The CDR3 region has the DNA TGCGCCAGCAGCCAGGGGGGGACGGCACGCTATGGCTACACCTTC. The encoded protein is CASSQGGTARYGYTF.

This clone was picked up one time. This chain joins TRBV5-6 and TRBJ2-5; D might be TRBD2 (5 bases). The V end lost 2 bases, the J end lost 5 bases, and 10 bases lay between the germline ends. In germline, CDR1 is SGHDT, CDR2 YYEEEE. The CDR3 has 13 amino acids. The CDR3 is CASSFEGLETQYF. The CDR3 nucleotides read TGTGCCAGCAGCTTCGAGGGTTTGGAGACCCAGTACTTC.

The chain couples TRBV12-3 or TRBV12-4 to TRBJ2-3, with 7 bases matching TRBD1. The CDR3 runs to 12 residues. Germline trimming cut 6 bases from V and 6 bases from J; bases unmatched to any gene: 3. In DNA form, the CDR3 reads TGTGCCAGCAGGACAGGGTTGGATACGCAGTATTTT. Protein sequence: CASRTGLDTQYF.

CDR3 sequence: CASSQVGASQGEQYF. The CDR3 nucleotides are TGCGCCAGCAGCCAAGTGGGGGCCTCCCAGGGGGAGCAGTACTTC. This chain links TRBV4-1 with TRBJ2-7; TRBD1 is a possible D gene (6 bases). Germline V gives CDR1 MGHRA, CDR2 YSYEKL. The CDR3 extends over 15 amino acids. V was cut by 1 base and J by 7 bases, with 17 bases left in between.

CDR3 protein: CSVESSGNYGYTF. For the CDR3, the DNA is TGCAGCGTTGAATCTTCGGGGAACTATGGCTACACCTTC. This chain links TRBV29-1 with TRBJ1-2; D gene ambiguous. V was shortened by 2 bases and J by 2 bases, with 9 bases between the two germline ends. The CDR3 is 13 amino acids. Germline CDR1 is SQVTM and CDR2 is ANQGSEA.

The CDR3 spells CASSSSGGTGYGYTF. The CDR3 coding sequence is TGTGCCAGCAGCTCATCAGGGGGCACTGGCTATGGCTACACCTTC. The V gene is TRBV7-2, the J gene TRBJ1-2; 8 bases are shared with TRBD1. Trimming removed 4 bases from V and 4 bases from J; junction bases left unmatched: 8. Germline CDR1 SGHTA, CDR2 FQGNSA. The CDR3 totals 15 residues.

The CDR3 nucleotides are TGTGCCACCCGTCTGAACCGAGGAGCTAACTATGGCTACACCTTC. Protein product: CATRLNRGANYGYTF. The genes are TRBV2 and TRBJ1-2; the D is unclear. The ends were cut back, 10 bases at V and 0 bases at J, with 18 bases in the middle. The CDR3 has 15 residues. From germline, CDR1 is SNHLY and CDR2 FYNNEI.

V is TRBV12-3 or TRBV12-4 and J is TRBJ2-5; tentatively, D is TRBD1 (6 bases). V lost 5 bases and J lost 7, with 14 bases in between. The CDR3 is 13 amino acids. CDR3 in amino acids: CASSGGSFVTQYF. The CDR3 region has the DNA TGTGCCAGCAGTGGGGGCAGTTTTGTGACCCAGTACTTC.

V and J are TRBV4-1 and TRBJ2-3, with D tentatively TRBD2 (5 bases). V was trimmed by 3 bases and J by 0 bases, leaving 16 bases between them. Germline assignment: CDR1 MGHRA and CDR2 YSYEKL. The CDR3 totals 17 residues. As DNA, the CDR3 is TGCGCCAGCAGCCAGAGCGCCACTAGGGCTAGCACAGATACGCAGTATTTT. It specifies CASSQSATRASTDTQYF.

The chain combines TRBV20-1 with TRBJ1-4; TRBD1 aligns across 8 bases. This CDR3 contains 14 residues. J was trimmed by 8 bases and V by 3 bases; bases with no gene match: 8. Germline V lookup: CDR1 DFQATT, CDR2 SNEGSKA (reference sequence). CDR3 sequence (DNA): TGCAGTGCTAGTAGACAGGGGCGGGAGGAAAAACTGTTTTTT. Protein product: CSASRQGREEKLFF.

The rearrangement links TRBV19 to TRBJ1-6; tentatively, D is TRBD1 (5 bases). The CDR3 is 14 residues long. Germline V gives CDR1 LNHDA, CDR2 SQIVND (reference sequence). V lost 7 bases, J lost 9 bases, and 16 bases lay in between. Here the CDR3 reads CASTPPGIGSPLHF. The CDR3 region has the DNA TGTGCCAGTACTCCGCCAGGGATAGGTTCACCCCTCCACTTT.

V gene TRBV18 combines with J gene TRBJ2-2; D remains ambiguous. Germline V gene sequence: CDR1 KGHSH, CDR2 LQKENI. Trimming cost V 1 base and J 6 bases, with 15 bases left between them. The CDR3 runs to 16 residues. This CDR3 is CASSPLGHLSSGELFF. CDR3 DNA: TGTGCCAGCTCACCACTGGGCCACCTTTCGTCCGGGGAGCTGTTTTTT.

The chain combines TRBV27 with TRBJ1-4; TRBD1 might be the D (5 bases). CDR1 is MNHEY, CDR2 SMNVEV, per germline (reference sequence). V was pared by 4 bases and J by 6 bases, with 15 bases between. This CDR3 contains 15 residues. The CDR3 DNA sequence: TGTGCCAGCAGTTCGCCCCAAAAGGGGTATGAAAAACTGTTTTTT. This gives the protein CASSSPQKGYEKLFF.

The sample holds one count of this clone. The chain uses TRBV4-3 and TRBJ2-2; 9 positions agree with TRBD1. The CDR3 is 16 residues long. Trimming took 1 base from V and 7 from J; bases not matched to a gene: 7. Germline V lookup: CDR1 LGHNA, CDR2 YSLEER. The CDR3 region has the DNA TGCGCCAGCAGCCAAGGGACAGGGGCGGTTGGCGGGGAGCTGTTTTTT. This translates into CASSQGTGAVGGELFF.

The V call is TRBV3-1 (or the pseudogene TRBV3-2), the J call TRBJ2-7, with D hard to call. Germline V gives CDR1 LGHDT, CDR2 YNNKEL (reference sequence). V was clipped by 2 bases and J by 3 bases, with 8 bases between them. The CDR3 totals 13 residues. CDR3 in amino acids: CASSQSWLYEQYF. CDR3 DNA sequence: TGTGCCAGCAGCCAATCGTGGCTCTACGAGCAGTACTTC.

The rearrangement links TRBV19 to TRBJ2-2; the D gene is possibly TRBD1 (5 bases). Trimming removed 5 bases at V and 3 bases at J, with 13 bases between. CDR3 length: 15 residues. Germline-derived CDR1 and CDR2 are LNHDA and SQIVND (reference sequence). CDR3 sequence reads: CASSWYQGDTGELFF. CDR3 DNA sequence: TGTGCCAGTAGTTGGTACCAAGGGGACACCGGGGAGCTGTTTTTT.

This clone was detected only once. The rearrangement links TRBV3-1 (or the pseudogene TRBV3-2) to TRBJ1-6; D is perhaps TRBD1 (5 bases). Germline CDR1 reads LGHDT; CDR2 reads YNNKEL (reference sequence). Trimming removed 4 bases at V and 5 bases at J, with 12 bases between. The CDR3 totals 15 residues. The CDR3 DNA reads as TGTGCCAGCAGCCTACGGGCGGGGGATAATTCACCCCTCCACTTT. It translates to CASSLRAGDNSPLHF.

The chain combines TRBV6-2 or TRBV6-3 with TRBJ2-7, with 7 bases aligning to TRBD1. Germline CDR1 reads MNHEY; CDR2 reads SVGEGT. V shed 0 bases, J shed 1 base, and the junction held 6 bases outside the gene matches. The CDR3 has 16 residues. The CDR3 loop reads CASSYSPQGVSYEQYF. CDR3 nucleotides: TGTGCCAGCAGTTACTCTCCCCAGGGGGTGTCCTACGAGCAGTACTTC.

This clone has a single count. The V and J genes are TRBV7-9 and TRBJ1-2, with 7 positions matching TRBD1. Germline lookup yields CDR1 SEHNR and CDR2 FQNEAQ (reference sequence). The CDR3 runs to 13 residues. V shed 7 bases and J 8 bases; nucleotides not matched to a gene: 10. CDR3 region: CASNTNRGGGYTF. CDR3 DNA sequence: TGTGCCAGCAACACCAACAGGGGCGGCGGCTACACCTTC.

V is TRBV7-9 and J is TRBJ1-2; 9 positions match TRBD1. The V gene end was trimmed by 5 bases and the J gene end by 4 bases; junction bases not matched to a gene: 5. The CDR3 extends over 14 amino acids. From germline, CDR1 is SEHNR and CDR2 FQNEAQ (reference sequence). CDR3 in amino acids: CASSMGQGGYGYTF. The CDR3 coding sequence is TGTGCCAGCAGCATGGGACAGGGTGGCTATGGCTACACCTTC.

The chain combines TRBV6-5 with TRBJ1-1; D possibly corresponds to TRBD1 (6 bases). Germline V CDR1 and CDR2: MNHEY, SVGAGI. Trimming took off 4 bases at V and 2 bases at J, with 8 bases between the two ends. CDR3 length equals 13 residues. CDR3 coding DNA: TGTGCCAGCAGTTTACAGGGTAACACTGAAGCTTTCTTT. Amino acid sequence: CASSLQGNTEAFF.